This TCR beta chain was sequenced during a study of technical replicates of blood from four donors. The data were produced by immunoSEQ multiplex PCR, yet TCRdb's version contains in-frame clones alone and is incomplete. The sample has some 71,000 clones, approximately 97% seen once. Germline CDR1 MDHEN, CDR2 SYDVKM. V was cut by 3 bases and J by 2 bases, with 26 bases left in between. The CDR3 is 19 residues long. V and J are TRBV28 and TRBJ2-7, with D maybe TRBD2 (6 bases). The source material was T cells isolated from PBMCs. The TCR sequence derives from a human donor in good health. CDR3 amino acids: CASSFPTSGFRPPTYEQYF. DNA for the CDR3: TGTGCCAGCAGTTTCCCTACCAGCGGGTTTAGACCCCCAACCTACGAGCAGTACTTC.